Listed here are 6 T cell receptor beta chains from one sample, sequenced in a study of OX40 agonist ivuxolimab in advanced cancers. The repertoire was sequenced with immunoSEQ multiplex PCR; TCRdb's copy has only in-frame clones and lacks some. The top ten clones hold 0.82% of a sample with 90,000 to 100,000 clones, approximately 90% of them seen once. The material was CD4+ or CD8+ T cells sorted from blood, obtained in a trial of the OX40 agonist ivuxolimab. The source of these receptors is an adult with an advanced solid tumor such as melanoma, head and neck, liver or kidney cancer.

This clone was seen a few times. The chain uses TRBV19 and TRBJ2-1; 8 bases agree with TRBD2. Germline lookup yields CDR1 LNHDA and CDR2 SQIVND (reference sequence). Unmatched junction bases numbered 7, after V lost 7 bases and J lost 8 bases. This CDR3 spans 13 amino acids. The CDR3: CASTDWRGDEQFF. CDR3 bases: TGTGCCAGTACCGACTGGCGGGGGGATGAGCAGTTCTTC.

V is TRBV6-1 and J is TRBJ2-5; 7 nucleotides align to TRBD2. Germline assignment: CDR1 MNHNS and CDR2 SASEGT. The CDR3 consists of 15 residues. V lost 5 bases and J lost 4; bases outside the gene matches: 10. The CDR3 bases are TGTGCCAGCAGTCGCGACCCCACGGGAGGAGAGACCCAGTACTTC. This sequence encodes CASSRDPTGGETQYF.

The chain's CDR3 is CASGPNNYEQYF. The CDR3 nucleotides read TGTGCCAGCGGGCCGAATAACTACGAGCAGTACTTC. The chain recombines TRBV11-3 with TRBJ2-7; D is undetermined. CDR3 length: 12 amino acids. In germline, CDR1 is SGHNT, CDR2 YENEEA. Between the trimmed V and J ends, which lost 8 bases and 3 bases, there was a span of 11 bases.

V gene TRBV4-1 combines with J gene TRBJ2-3, with 9 bases lining up with TRBD1. CDR3 length: 15 amino acids. V dropped 3 bases and J dropped 4; count of bases not matched to a gene: 5. CDR1 is MGHRA and CDR2 is YSYEKL in the germline V gene. The DNA of the CDR3 is TGCGCCAGCAGCCAGGGACAGGGTAATCCAGATACGCAGTATTTT. It encodes CASSQGQGNPDTQYF.

V gene TRBV6-4 combines with J gene TRBJ1-5; the match to TRBD1 covers 7 bases. V lost 5 bases to trimming and J lost 11 bases; unmatched junction nucleotides: 9. The CDR3 is made up of 13 amino acids. The germline CDR1 and CDR2 sequences are MRHNA and SNTAGT. CDR3 coding DNA: TGTGCCAGCAGTAGACAGGGTGGGGAGGCCCAGCATTTT. It specifies CASSRQGGEAQHF.

The chain has TRBV4-1 and TRBJ2-3, with D possibly being TRBD2 (6 bases). CDR3 length: 18 amino acids. Between the trimmed V and J ends, which lost 4 bases and 2 bases, there was a span of 22 bases. CDR1 is MGHRA, CDR2 YSYEKL, per germline. This CDR3 is CASSLPMGGSTLTDTQYF. The CDR3 nucleotides read TGCGCCAGCAGCCTTCCTATGGGGGGTTCTACCCTCACAGATACGCAGTATTTT.